These T cell receptor beta chains were read from a single sample in a study of early T cells in non-severe SARS-CoV-2 infection. TCRdb used MiXCR to reprocess the 5' RACE reads, holding one entry per CDR3 protein. The table has around 57,000 distinct CDR3 sequences, approximately 10% seen once. What was sequenced was whole blood. The source of these receptors is an adult who was a healthcare worker with PCR-confirmed SARS-CoV-2 infection or an uninfected control (not recorded which). Each CDR3 is given with its conserved first and last residue. A D gene is named only where the DNA matches it firmly. Only some rows state a clone size, as once, few, many or a class for expanded clones.

J gene,D gene,V gene,clone size,CDR3 DNA,CDR3 protein
TRBJ1-1,.,TRBV20-1,.,TGCAGTGCTAGTGGGTCGGACACTGAAGCTTTCTTT,CSASGSDTEAFF
TRBJ2-7,TRBD1,TRBV9,.,TGTGCCAGCAGCGTAGGGGACAGATCCTACGAGCAGTACTTC,CASSVGDRSYEQYF
TRBJ2-3,TRBD1,TRBV7-8,many,TGTGCCAGCAGCTTAGCCACTGGGACAGACCACGGTGGTACGCAGTATTTT,CASSLATGTDHGGTQYF
TRBJ2-7,.,TRBV7-9,many,TGTGCCAGCAGCCGGAGTAACTACGAGCAGTACTTC,CASSRSNYEQYF
TRBJ1-1,.,TRBV4-3,many,TGCGCCAGCAGCCAAGATTTTGGGATTAACACTGAAGCTTTCTTT,CASSQDFGINTEAFF
TRBJ2-2,TRBD2,TRBV29-1,.,TGCAGCCATCGGTTCGGTGCTAGCGGGGGCAAATGCGACACCGGGGAGCTGTTTTTT,CSHRFGASGGKCDTGELFF
TRBJ2-6,TRBD1,TRBV10-3,few,TGTGCCATCAGTGCGGGGACAGGGGGCCTCTCTGGGGCCAACGTCCTGACTTTC,CAISAGTGGLSGANVLTF
TRBJ2-4,.,TRBV11-3,.,TGTGCCAGCAGCTCAGGGAAAGCAGCAAACATTCAGTACTTC,CASSSGKAANIQYF
TRBJ2-3,.,TRBV7-3,many,TGTGCCAGCAGCGATTCAGATACGCAGTATTTT,CASSDSDTQYF
TRBJ2-1,.,TRBV13,.,TGTGCCAGCAGCTTAGGCCTCGGGCAGGGGCTTGGGAATGAGCAGTTCTTC,CASSLGLGQGLGNEQFF
TRBJ1-4,TRBD1,TRBV2,few,TGTGCCAGCAGTGAAGTAGACAGGGCGCTGTTTTTT,CASSEVDRALFF
TRBJ2-4,TRBD2,TRBV20-1,.,TGCAGTGCTCGGACTAGCGGGGGACTTGGCATTCAGTACTTC,CSARTSGGLGIQYF
TRBJ1-6,TRBD1,TRBV29-1,many,TGCAGCGTTGCGGGGACAGGGAATTCACCCCTCCACTTT,CSVAGTGNSPLHF
TRBJ1-6,TRBD1,TRBV18,.,TGTGCCAGCTCACTTCTTACAGGGGAGGAAGCACCCCTCCACTTT,CASSLLTGEEAPLHF
TRBJ2-2,.,TRBV10-3,many,TGTGCCATCACGGCCCAAAACACCGGGGAGCTGTTTTTT,CAITAQNTGELFF
TRBJ1-1,.,TRBV12-3/TRBV12-4,many,TGTGCCAGCAGGACTTGGGGCTTGGGAAATTTGAACACTGAAGCTTTCTTT,CASRTWGLGNLNTEAFF
TRBJ2-7,.,TRBV20-1,few,TGCAGTGCTAGAGTTAGCTCCTACGAGCAGTACTTC,CSARVSSYEQYF
TRBJ2-1,.,TRBV9,many,TGTGCCAGCAGCGTAAAAGGTTCGGGGACGGCGAACTACAATGAGCAGTTCTTC,CASSVKGSGTANYNEQFF
TRBJ2-6,.,TRBV7-8,few,TGTGCCAGCAGCTTATCCCACGGCCGCTCTGGGGCCAACGTCCTGACTTTC,CASSLSHGRSGANVLTF
TRBJ1-1,.,TRBV19,many,TGTGCCAGTAGTATAGAGGAAGGCGCTGAAGCTTTCTTT,CASSIEEGAEAFF
TRBJ2-3,.,TRBV7-6,many,TGTGCCAGCAGCTTCACGACACGCGCAGATACGCAGTATTTT,CASSFTTRADTQYF
TRBJ2-3,TRBD1,TRBV7-8,many,TGTGCCAGCAGCTTAAGGGACAGGGCTCGAACAGATACGCAGTATTTT,CASSLRDRARTDTQYF
TRBJ1-2,TRBD1,TRBV7-9,many,TGTGCCAGCAGCTTACCGGGACAGGGGGGAGCTAACTATGGCTACACCTTC,CASSLPGQGGANYGYTF
TRBJ1-1,.,TRBV5-1,many,TGCGCCAGCAGCTTGAATGTCCGGAACACTGAAGCTTTCTTT,CASSLNVRNTEAFF
TRBJ1-1,.,TRBV12-3/TRBV12-4,few,TGTGCCAGCCGGCTCAGTGTGAGGAACACTGAAGCTTTCTTT,CASRLSVRNTEAFF
TRBJ1-5,.,TRBV30,many,TGTGCCTGGCGGGGGCCCCAGCATTTT,CAWRGPQHF
TRBJ1-5,.,TRBV6-5,many,TGTGCCAGCAGTTACGGCGGGGCAGGAGATACCCAGCATTTT,CASSYGGAGDTQHF
TRBJ2-2,TRBD1,TRBV30,few,TGTGCCTGGGGACAGGGTGATAATAAAAATATCGGGGAGCTGTTTTTT,CAWGQGDNKNIGELFF
TRBJ2-4,TRBD2,TRBV29-1,.,TGCAGCGTCTCCGGGACTAGCGGGGGGGGAGAGAACATTCAGTACTTC,CSVSGTSGGGENIQYF
TRBJ2-3,.,TRBV11-2,many,TGTGCCAGCAGCGAAGCAGATACGCAGTATTTT,CASSEADTQYF
TRBJ1-6,.,TRBV10-3,many,TGTGCCACCACGCAGTTGTCGAATTCACCCCTCCACTTT,CATTQLSNSPLHF
TRBJ2-1,.,TRBV7-6,many,TGTGCCAGCAGCTCCTCGGGCCAGTTCGACAATGAGCAGTTCTTC,CASSSSGQFDNEQFF
TRBJ2-5,.,TRBV6-4,.,TGTGCCAGCAGACCATTTAGACTAGTCGGGGCCCAGTACTTC,CASRPFRLVGAQYF
TRBJ2-7,.,TRBV29-1,many,TGCAGCGTTAAGGGGACTGTCTACGAGCAGTACTTC,CSVKGTVYEQYF
TRBJ1-1,.,TRBV10-1,.,TGCGCCAGCAGTGAAGCCCTGAACACTGAAGCTTTCTTT,CASSEALNTEAFF
TRBJ2-3,TRBD1,TRBV20-1,few,TGCAGTGCTCGACGTGGGACAGGGGGTACAGATACGCAGTATTTT,CSARRGTGGTDTQYF
TRBJ2-2,.,TRBV5-1,few,TGCGCCAGCAGCTTGACGGCGAACACCGGGGAGCTGTTTTTT,CASSLTANTGELFF
TRBJ1-6,.,TRBV4-2,many,TGTGCCAGCAGCCAAGCGAGGGGTGGAAATTCACCCCTCCACTTT,CASSQARGGNSPLHF
TRBJ1-1,TRBD1,TRBV7-9,many,TGTGCCAGCAACAGGGGGCTGAACACTGAAGCTTTCTTT,CASNRGLNTEAFF
TRBJ2-3,TRBD2,TRBV5-6,.,TGTGCCAGCAGCTTGATACTAGCGGGGGACACAGATACGCAGTATTTT,CASSLILAGDTDTQYF
TRBJ2-5,.,TRBV11-2,many,TGTGCCAGCAGCTTACGGGAAGAGACCCAGTACTTC,CASSLREETQYF
TRBJ2-3,.,TRBV30,.,TGTGCCTGGAGTGACGACACAGATACGCAGTATTTT,CAWSDDTDTQYF
TRBJ2-3,TRBD2,TRBV5-1,many,TGCGCCAGCAGTCGGCGGACTAGCGGAAGCACAGATACGCAGTATTTT,CASSRRTSGSTDTQYF
TRBJ1-1,.,TRBV20-1,.,TGCAGTGCTAGCGAGGGCTTCAAGGCTGAAGCTTTCTTT,CSASEGFKAEAFF
TRBJ1-1,.,TRBV18,many,TGTGCCAGCTCACTGGGTGGCCAGGGAGAAGCTTTCTTT,CASSLGGQGEAFF
TRBJ2-1,.,TRBV20-1,.,TGCAGTGCTAGACTAGTAAATGAGCAGTTCTTC,CSARLVNEQFF
TRBJ2-1,TRBD1,TRBV5-5,many,TGTGCCAGCATCGGGACAGAGGCTTCCTACAATGAGCAGTTCTTC,CASIGTEASYNEQFF
TRBJ2-6,.,TRBV5-1,.,TGCGCCAGCAGGCCTACGACCTCTGGGGCCAACGTCCTGACTTTC,CASRPTTSGANVLTF
TRBJ2-1,.,TRBV19,many,TGTGCCAGTAGTACCCCTTGGGAGGCCCCCATCAATGAGCAGTTCTTC,CASSTPWEAPINEQFF
TRBJ2-2,TRBD2,TRBV9,many,TGTGCCAGCAGCGTAGGATCCGGGACTAGGAGGACCGGGGAGCTGTTTTTT,CASSVGSGTRRTGELFF
TRBJ2-3,TRBD2,TRBV20-1,.,TGCAGTGCTAGAACTAGCGGGGGACCGTCTAGCACAGATACGCAGTATTTT,CSARTSGGPSSTDTQYF
TRBJ2-1,.,TRBV2,many,TGTGCCAGCGGGGGGGCCAGGGGAAGGGAGCAGTTCTTC,CASGGARGREQFF
TRBJ2-7,TRBD1,TRBV9,few,TGTGCCAGCAGCCCTTGGACAGGGCTATCCTACGAGCAGTACTTC,CASSPWTGLSYEQYF
TRBJ2-5,TRBD1,TRBV6-5,many,TGTGCCAGCAGTTACGTCAGGGGGCTCCAAGAGACCCAGTACTTC,CASSYVRGLQETQYF
TRBJ2-5,.,TRBV5-1,many,TGCGCCAGCAGCTTAAGTCCAGGGGAGACCCAGTACTTC,CASSLSPGETQYF
TRBJ2-5,TRBD2,TRBV10-2,.,TGCGCCAGCAGTCCGAGCGGGGGCCAAGAGACCCAGTACTTC,CASSPSGGQETQYF
TRBJ1-3,.,TRBV11-2,few,TGTGCCAGCAGCCGGGGCACGTCCTCCGGAAACACCATATATTTT,CASSRGTSSGNTIYF
TRBJ2-6,.,TRBV5-1,many,TGCGCCAGCAGCCGCGCCGGGGCCAACGTCCTGACTTTC,CASSRAGANVLTF
TRBJ2-7,TRBD1,TRBV6-1,.,TGTGCCACCCAAGGGGGCCTCCCGGGGGAGCAGTACTTC,CATQGGLPGEQYF
TRBJ2-1,TRBD2,TRBV9,few,TGTGCCAGCAGCGCTCACCGACTAGCGGGGGCCTACAATGAGCAGTTCTTC,CASSAHRLAGAYNEQFF